This T cell receptor (beta chain) was recorded in a study of glioma-infiltrating T cells after dendritic cell vaccination. The overall study: Dendritic cell vaccination trial patients had either newly diagnosed or recurrent glioblastoma. Three intradermal dendritic cell vaccine injections were given every two weeks.

PBMC were collected before vaccination, two weeks after the third vaccination, and at progression. The germline CDR1 and CDR2 sequences are SGHRS and YFSETQ. Trimming took off 0 bases at V and 0 bases at J, with 7 bases between the two ends. The CDR3 extends over 14 amino acids. This clone was recorded a few times. TCRB CDR3 was amplified from 2 ug genomic DNA or less. Clones were sequenced by immunoSEQ multiplex PCR, and TCRdb holds only the in-frame ones, with some missing. The sample has about 32,000 clones, more than 90% seen once. The TCR sequence derives from a human donor with glioblastoma. The rearrangement uses TRBV5-1 and TRBJ2-7; no clear D gene. The specimen comprised blood, sampled before dendritic cell vaccination. DNA for the CDR3: TGCGCCAGCAGCTTGGTGGTTAGCTCCTACGAGCAGTACTTC. Translation: CASSLVVSSYEQYF.